This T cell receptor beta chain is from a study of early T cells in non-severe SARS-CoV-2 infection. Turning to the study itself: The input, bulk RNA from unsorted whole blood, was sequenced, and chains were unpaired. Study-wide points: Private and CD4 specificities were missed by VDJdb matching, skewed to anti-spike CD8.

About this clonotype itself: Its antigen is not known.

Unique molecular identifiers were attached to individual cDNA molecules. TCRdb re-called the 5' RACE reads through MiXCR, storing one row per CDR3 protein. The table shows about 130,000 distinct CDR3 sequences, with 14% to 15% occurring only once. V was pared by 3 bases and J by 0 bases, with 8 bases between. In germline, CDR1 is SGHAT, CDR2 FQDESV (reference sequence). The CDR3 spans 14 residues. The rearrangement joins TRBV11-1 to TRBJ1-2; D remains unclear. Sequencing was done on a sample of whole blood. The receptor was isolated from an adult who was a healthcare worker with PCR-confirmed SARS-CoV-2 infection or an uninfected control (not recorded which). CDR3 sequence reads: CASSFRRANYGYTF. CDR3 bases: TGTGCCAGCAGCTTCCGACGAGCTAACTATGGCTACACCTTC.